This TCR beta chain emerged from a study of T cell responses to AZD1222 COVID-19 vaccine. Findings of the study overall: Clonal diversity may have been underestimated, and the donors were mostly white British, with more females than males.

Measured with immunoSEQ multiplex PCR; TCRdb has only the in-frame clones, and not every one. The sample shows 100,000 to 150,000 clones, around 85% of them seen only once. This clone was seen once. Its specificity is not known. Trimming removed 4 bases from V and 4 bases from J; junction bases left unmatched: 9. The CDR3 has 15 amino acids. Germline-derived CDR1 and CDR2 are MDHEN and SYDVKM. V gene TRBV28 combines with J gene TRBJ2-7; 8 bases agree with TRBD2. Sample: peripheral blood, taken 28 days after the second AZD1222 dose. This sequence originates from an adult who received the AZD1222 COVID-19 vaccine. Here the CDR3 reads CASSSSGTSGYEQYF. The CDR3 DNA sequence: TGTGCCAGCAGTTCATCCGGGACTAGTGGGTACGAGCAGTACTTC.